A selection of T cell receptor beta chains follows, all from one sample in a study of blood T cell repertoires in COVID-19. Sequencing was performed with immunoSEQ multiplex PCR; in TCRdb, only in-frame clones are kept and a portion is missing. Of about 300,000 clones listed, approximately 81% were seen once; the top ten hold 1.9%. The sequencing sample was made of PBMCs or T cells enriched from blood (not recorded which). Receptors originate from a woman in her twenties or thirties who had been exposed to COVID-19. Each CDR3 is given with its conserved first and last residue.

>TRBJ2-3|TRBV28
CASSFGSQGYSTDTQYF
>TRBJ1-2|TRBV6-5
CASRKRGQGYGYTF
>TRBJ1-2|TRBV30
CAWRTGVYGYTF
>TRBJ1-1|TRBV6-4
CASSRTGWVTEAFF
>TRBJ1-2|TRBV10-3
CATQTGDFDYGYTF
>TRBJ2-5|TRBV19
CASSQGGGTFQETQYF
>TRBJ1-5|TRBV10-1
CASSLAVVQPQHF
>TRBJ2-6|TRBV4-3
CASSQDPRLGDVLTF
>TRBJ2-3|TRBV19
CASSIKAGTDTQYF
>TRBJ2-7|TRBV10-3
CAISESLAGGTYEQYF
>TRBJ1-1|TRBV7-2
CASSLMRHEAFF
>TRBJ1-2|TRBV5-1
CASSLGWRSQGEMNYGYTF
>TRBJ1-5|TRBV19
CASSIVRGASNQPQHF
>TRBJ2-3|TRBV2
CASTRSGLGADTQYF
>TRBJ1-4|TRBV28
CASSQGGFNEKLFF
>TRBJ1-6|TRBV20-1
CSASGTVNSPLHF
>TRBJ2-5|TRBV3-1/TRBV3-2
CVSSQDRSGTGETQYF
>TRBJ1-2|TRBV28
CASSPGTGIYGYTF
>TRBJ2-4|TRBV4-3
CASSQNSIPGLDIQYF
>TRBJ2-1|TRBV3-1/TRBV3-2
CASSQDGSSYNEQFF
>TRBJ1-1|TRBV12-5
CASGSREDRLTEAFF
>TRBJ2-7|TRBV2
CASSERLGDEQYF
>TRBJ2-1|TRBV6-2/TRBV6-3
CASSTPQESSYNEQFF
>TRBJ1-2|TRBV15
CATSRVSEDYGYTF
>TRBJ2-1|TRBV12-5
CASGLPTGYGGYNEQFF
>TRBJ1-2|TRBV30
CAWQVFYGYTF
>TRBJ1-1|TRBV7-2
CASSPGQINTEAFF
>TRBJ2-6|TRBV5-4
CASSRTGSFAGANVLTF
>TRBJ1-2|TRBV27
CASSLGGSDYGYTF
>TRBJ2-1|TRBV5-1
CASIPDSGSYNEQFF
>TRBJ2-2|TRBV27
CASSLKQNTGELFF
>TRBJ1-2|TRBV12-3/TRBV12-4
CASSFNGGYGYTF
>TRBJ2-3|TRBV5-1
CASSPGGTDTQYF
>TRBJ2-7|TRBV6-5
CASSRSPYEQYF
>TRBJ2-7|TRBV15
CATSKRGLAYEQYF
>TRBJ1-6|TRBV28
CASSSPESSYNSPLHF
>TRBJ1-5|TRBV6-2/TRBV6-3
CASSDRDQPQHF
>TRBJ1-6|TRBV27
CASSLVTGGSLWNSPLHF
>TRBJ2-7|TRBV13
CASSPPTGEDAYEQYF
>TRBJ1-6|TRBV2
CASSELGQGGSPLHF
>TRBJ2-2|TRBV12-3/TRBV12-4
CASRTEVGELFF